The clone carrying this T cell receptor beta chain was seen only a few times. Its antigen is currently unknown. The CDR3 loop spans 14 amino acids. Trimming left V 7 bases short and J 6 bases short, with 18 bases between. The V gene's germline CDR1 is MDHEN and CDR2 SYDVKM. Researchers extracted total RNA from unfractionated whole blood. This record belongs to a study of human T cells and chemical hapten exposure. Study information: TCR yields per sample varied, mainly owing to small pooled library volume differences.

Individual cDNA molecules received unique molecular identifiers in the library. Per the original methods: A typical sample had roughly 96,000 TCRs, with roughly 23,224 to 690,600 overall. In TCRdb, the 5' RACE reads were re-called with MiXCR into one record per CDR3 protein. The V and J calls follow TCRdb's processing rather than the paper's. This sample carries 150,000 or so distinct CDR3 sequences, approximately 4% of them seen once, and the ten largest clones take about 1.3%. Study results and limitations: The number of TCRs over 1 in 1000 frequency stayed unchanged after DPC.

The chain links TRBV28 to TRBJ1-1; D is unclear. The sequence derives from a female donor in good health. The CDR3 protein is CASTSEGCWSEAFF. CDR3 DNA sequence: TGTGCCAGCACCTCAGAGGGATGTTGGTCTGAAGCTTTCTTT.